This TCR beta chain is drawn from a study of blood T cells in healthy people across ages. The study's findings and limits: Percentage of naive T cells showed a strong correlation with TCR beta diversity.

With a J-beta primer mix and a sample-barcoded 5' primer, a second PCR ran about 7 to 12 cycles. TCRdb analysed the 5' RACE reads with MiXCR anew, one entry per CDR3 protein. The sample has hundreds of thousands of distinct CDR3 sequences; 29% are singletons. Donor samples were obtained from healthy Caucasian individuals from Russia, aged 6 to 90. There were at least 6 micrograms of total RNA extracted from every sample. This clonotype was counted ten times or more. What it recognizes is unknown. The germline CDR1 and CDR2 sequences are DFQATT and SNEGSKA (reference sequence). V lost 0 bases to trimming and J lost 3 bases, with 14 bases between them. The CDR3 loop spans 15 amino acids.

The gene calls are TRBV20-1 and TRBJ2-5; perhaps TRBD1 as D (6 bases). The clonotype originates from a woman at least 80 years old in good health. The source material was blood. The DNA of the CDR3 is TGCAGTGCTAGAGATATTGGACAGCAAAAAGAGACCCAGTACTTC. It codes for CSARDIGQQKETQYF.